The 2 T cell receptor beta chains below were found in one sample sequenced in a study of cytomegalovirus exposure and HLA in healthy donors. The PCR was carried out with 60 Vbeta primers and 13 Jbeta primers. Sequencing used immunoSEQ multiplex PCR; TCRdb keeps in-frame clones, though not all of them. The data contain roughly 220,000 clones, approximately 80% of them singletons. Sequencing used PBMCs. Receptors originate from a man aged 50-60 years in good health and CMV-seronegative.

V and J are TRBV18 and TRBJ2-7; 7 positions agree with TRBD1. The CDR3 is 15 amino acids. Unmatched junction bases numbered 10, after V lost 6 bases and J lost 2 bases. In germline, CDR1 is KGHSH, CDR2 LQKENI. The CDR3 region is CASSPTGDTTYEQYF. In DNA, the CDR3 is TGTGCCAGCTCGCCCACAGGGGACACTACCTACGAGCAGTACTTC.

The V and J genes are TRBV19 and TRBJ1-3; no clear D. Trimming left V 3 bases short and J 8 bases short, with 17 bases between. The CDR3 totals 15 residues. The germline V gene has CDR1 LNHDA and CDR2 SQIVND (reference sequence). CDR3 nucleotide sequence: TGTGCCAGTAGTATTCGGCGGCCCGGCCACGACACCATATATTTT. It yields the protein CASSIRRPGHDTIYF.